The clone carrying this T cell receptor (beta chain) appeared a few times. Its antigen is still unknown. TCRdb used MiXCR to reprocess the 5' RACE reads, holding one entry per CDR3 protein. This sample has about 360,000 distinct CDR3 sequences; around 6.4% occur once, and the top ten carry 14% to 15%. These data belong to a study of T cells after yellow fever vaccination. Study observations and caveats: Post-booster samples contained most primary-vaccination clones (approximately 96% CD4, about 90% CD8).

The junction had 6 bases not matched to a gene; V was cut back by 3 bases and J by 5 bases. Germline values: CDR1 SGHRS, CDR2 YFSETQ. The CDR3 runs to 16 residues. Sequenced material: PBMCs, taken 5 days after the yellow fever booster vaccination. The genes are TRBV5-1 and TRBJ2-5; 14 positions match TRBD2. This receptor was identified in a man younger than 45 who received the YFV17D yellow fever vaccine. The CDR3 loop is CASSWGLAGEMETQYF. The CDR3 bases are TGCGCCAGCAGCTGGGGACTAGCGGGAGAGATGGAGACCCAGTACTTC.